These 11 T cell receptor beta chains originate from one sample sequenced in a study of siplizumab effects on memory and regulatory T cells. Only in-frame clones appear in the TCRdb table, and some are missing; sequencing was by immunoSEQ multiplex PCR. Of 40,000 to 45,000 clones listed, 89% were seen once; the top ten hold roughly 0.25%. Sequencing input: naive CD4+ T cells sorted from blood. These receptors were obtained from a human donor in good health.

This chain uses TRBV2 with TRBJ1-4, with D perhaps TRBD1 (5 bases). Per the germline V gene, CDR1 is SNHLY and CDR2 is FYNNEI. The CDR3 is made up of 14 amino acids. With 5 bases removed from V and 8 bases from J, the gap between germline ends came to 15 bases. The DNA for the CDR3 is TGTGCCAGCAGTTTGAGGGGAGAGGACGAAAAACTGTTTTTT. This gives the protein CASSLRGEDEKLFF.

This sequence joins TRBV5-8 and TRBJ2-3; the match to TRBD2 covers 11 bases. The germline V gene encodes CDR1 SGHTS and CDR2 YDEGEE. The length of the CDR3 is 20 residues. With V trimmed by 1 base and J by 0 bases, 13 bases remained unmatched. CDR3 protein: CASSLRASGGTAVSTDTQYF. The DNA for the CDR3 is TGTGCCAGCAGCTTGAGGGCTAGCGGGGGGACCGCGGTGAGCACAGATACGCAGTATTTT.

This chain's CDR3 is CASSTRGPKAYSNQPQHF. CDR3 nucleotides: TGTGCCAGCAGCACCAGGGGGCCCAAAGCCTATAGCAATCAGCCCCAGCATTTT. The chain employs TRBV28 and TRBJ1-5; 8 bases agree with TRBD1. In germline, CDR1 is MDHEN, CDR2 SYDVKM. The CDR3 totals 18 residues. Trimming took 6 bases from V and 0 from J; bases not matched to a gene: 13.

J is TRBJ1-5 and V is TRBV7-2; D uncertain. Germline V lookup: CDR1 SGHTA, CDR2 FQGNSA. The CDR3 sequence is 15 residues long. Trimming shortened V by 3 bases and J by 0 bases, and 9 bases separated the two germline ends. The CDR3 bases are TGTGCCAGCAGCTTGTCCGGTAGTAGCAATCAGCCCCAGCATTTT. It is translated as CASSLSGSSNQPQHF.

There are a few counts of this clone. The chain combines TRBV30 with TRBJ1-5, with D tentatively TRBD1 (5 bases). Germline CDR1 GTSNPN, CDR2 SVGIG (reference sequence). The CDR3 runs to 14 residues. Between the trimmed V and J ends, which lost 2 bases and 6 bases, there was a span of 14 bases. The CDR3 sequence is CAWSHWQGGQPQHF. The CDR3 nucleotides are TGTGCCTGGAGTCACTGGCAGGGAGGTCAGCCCCAGCATTTT.

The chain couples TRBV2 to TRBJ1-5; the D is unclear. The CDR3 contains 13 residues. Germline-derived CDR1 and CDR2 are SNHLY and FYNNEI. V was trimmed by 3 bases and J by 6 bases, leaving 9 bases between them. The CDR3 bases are TGTGCCAGCAGTGATGGGAGGGCTCAGCCCCAGCATTTT. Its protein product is CASSDGRAQPQHF.

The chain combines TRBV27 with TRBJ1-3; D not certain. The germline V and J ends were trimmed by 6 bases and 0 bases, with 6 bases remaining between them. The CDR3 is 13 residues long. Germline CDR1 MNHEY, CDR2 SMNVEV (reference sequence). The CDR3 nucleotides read TGTGCCAGCAGACGAAACTCTGGAAACACCATATATTTT. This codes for CASRRNSGNTIYF.

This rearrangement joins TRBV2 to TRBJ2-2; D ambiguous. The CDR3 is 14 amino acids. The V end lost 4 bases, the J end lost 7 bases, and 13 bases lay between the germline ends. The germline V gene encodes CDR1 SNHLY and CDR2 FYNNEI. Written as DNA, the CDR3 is TGTGCCAGCAGTGTTTCAGTCCCGCGCGGGGAGCTGTTTTTT. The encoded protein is CASSVSVPRGELFF.

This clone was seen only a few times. The CDR3 DNA reads TGTGCCAGCAGTTTAGCAGGGGTGGGAAACACCATATATTTT. Amino acid sequence: CASSLAGVGNTIYF. This chain uses TRBV27 with TRBJ1-3; D is possibly TRBD1 (6 bases). There are 14 residues in the CDR3. Per germline, CDR1 MNHEY and CDR2 SMNVEV (reference sequence). Trimming left V 2 bases short and J 4 bases short, with 9 bases between.

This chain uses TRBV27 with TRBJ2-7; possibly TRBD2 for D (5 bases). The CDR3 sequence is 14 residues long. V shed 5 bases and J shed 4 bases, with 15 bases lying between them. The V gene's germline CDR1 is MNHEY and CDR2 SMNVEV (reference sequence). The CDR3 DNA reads TGTGCCAGCAGTCGTATCCCGGCGGGTTACGAGCAGTACTTC. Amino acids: CASSRIPAGYEQYF.

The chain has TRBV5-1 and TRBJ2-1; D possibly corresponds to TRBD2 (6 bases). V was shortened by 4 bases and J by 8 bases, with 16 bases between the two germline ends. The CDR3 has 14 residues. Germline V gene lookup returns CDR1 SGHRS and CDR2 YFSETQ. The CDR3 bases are TGCGCCAGCAGCCCGGCCGTCGGAGGGGATGAGCAGTTCTTC. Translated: CASSPAVGGDEQFF.